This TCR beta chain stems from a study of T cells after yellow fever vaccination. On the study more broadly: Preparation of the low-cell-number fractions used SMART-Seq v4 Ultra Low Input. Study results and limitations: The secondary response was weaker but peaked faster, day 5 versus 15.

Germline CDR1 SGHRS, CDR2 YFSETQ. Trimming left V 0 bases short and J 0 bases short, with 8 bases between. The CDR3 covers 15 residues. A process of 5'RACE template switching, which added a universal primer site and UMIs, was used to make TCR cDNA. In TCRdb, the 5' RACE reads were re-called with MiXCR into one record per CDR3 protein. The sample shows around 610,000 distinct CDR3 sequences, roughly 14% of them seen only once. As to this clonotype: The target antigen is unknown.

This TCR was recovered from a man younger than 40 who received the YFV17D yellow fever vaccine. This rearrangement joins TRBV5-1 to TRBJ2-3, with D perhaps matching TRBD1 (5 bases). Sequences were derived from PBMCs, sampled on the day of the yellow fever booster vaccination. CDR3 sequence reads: CASSLVGRSTDTQYF. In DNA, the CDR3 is TGCGCCAGCAGCTTGGTGGGGCGTAGCACAGATACGCAGTATTTT. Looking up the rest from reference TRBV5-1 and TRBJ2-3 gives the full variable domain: KAGVTQTPRYLIKTRGQQVTLSCSPISGHRSVSWYQQTPGQGLQFLFEYFSETQRNKGNFPGRFSGRQFSNSRSEMNVSTLELGDSALYLCASSLVGRSTDTQYFGPGTRLTVL.